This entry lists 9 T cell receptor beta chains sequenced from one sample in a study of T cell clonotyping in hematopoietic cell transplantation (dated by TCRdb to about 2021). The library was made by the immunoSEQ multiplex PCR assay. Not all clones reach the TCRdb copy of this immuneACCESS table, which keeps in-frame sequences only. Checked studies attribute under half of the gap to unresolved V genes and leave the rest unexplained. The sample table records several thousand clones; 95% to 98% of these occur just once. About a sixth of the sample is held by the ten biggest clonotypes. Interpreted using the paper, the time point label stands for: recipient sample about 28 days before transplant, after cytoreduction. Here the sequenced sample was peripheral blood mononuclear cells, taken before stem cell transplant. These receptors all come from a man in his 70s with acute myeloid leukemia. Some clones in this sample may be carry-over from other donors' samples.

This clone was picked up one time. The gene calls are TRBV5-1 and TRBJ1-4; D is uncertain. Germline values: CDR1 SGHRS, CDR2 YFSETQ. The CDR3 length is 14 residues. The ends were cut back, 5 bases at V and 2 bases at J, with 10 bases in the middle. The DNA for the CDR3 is TGCGCCAGCAGACAGCAAAGTACTAATGAAAAACTGTTTTTT. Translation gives CASRQQSTNEKLFF. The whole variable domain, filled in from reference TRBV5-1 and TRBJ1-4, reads KAGVTQTPRYLIKTRGQQVTLSCSPISGHRSVSWYQQTPGQGLQFLFEYFSETQRNKGNFPGRFSGRQFSNSRSEMNVSTLELGDSALYLCASRQQSTNEKLFFGSGTQLSVL.

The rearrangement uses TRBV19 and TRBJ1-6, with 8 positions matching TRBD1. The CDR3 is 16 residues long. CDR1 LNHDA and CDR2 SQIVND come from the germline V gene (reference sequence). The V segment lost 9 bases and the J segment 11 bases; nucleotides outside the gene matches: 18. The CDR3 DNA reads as TGTGCCAGCCAAAGGGAGGACAGGGCCTTAGGGGCACCCCTCCACTTT. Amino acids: CASQREDRALGAPLHF. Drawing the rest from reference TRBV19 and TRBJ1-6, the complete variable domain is DGGITQSPKYLFRKEGQNVTLSCEQNLNHDAMYWYRQDPGQGLRLIYYSQIVNDFQKGDIAEGYSVSREKKESFPLTVTSAQKNPTAFYLCASQREDRALGAPLHFGNGTRLTVT.

The CDR3: CASSLGGITSNIYGYTF. In DNA form, the CDR3 reads TGTGCCAGCAGCTTAGGAGGAATAACAAGTAACATATATGGCTACACCTTC. The V and J genes are TRBV5-4 and TRBJ1-2; D unresolved. The CDR3 runs to 17 residues. From germline, CDR1 is SGHNT and CDR2 YYREEE (reference sequence). Trimming left V 2 bases short and J 5 bases short, with 22 bases between.

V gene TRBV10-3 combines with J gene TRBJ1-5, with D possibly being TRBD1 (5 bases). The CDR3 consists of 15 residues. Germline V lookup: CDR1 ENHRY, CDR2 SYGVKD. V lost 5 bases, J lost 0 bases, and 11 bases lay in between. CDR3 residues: CAISSGHDSNQPQHF. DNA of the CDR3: TGTGCCATCAGTTCTGGACACGATAGCAATCAGCCCCAGCATTTT.

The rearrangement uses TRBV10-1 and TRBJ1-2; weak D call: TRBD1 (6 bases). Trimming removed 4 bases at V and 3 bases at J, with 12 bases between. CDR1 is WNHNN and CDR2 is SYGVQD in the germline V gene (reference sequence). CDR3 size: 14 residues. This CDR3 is CASSVGGWYYGYTF. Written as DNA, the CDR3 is TGCGCCAGCAGTGTCGGGGGCTGGTACTATGGCTACACCTTC.

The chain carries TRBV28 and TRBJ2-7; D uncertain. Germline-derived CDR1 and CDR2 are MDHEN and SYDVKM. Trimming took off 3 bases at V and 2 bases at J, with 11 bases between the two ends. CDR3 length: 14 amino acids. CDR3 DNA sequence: TGTGCCAGCAGTTTGTCGCAGGCTCCCTACGAGCAGTACTTC. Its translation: CASSLSQAPYEQYF. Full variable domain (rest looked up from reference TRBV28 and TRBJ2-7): DVKVTQSSRYLVKRTGEKVFLECVQDMDHENMFWYRQDPGLGLRLIYFSYDVKMKEKGDIPEGYSVSREKKERFSLILESASTNQTSMYLCASSLSQAPYEQYFGPGTRLTVT.

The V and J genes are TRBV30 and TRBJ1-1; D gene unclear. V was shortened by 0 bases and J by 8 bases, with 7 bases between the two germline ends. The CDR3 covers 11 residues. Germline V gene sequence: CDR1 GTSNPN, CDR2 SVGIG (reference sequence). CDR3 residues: CAWSVRAEAFF. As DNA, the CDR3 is TGTGCCTGGAGTGTGAGGGCAGAAGCTTTCTTT.

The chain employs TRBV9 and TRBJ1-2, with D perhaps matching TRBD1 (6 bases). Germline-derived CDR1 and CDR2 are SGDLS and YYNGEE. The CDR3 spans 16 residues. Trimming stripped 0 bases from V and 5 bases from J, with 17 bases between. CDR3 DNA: TGTGCCAGCAGCGTAGAAGTTCGGGGGGCCCGTTATGGCTACACCTTC. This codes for CASSVEVRGARYGYTF.

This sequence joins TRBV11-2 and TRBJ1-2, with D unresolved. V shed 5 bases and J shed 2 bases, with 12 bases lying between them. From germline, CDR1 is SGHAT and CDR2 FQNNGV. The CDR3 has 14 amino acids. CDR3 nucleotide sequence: TGTGCCAGCAGCCCCTCAACTGGGAACTATGGCTACACCTTC. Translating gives CASSPSTGNYGYTF. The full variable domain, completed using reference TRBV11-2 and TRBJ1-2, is EAGVAQSPRYKIIEKRQSVAFWCNPISGHATLYWYQQILGQGPKLLIQFQNNGVVDDSQLPKDRFSAERLKGVDSTLKIQPAKLEDSAVYLCASSPSTGNYGYTFGSGTRLTVV.